The next 14 T cell receptor beta chains were all read from a single sample in a study of blood T cells in healthy people across ages. PCR was performed a second time for roughly 6 to 12 cycles using a sample-barcoded 5' primer and a J-beta primer mix. TCRdb reanalysed the 5' RACE reads using MiXCR and keeps one entry per CDR3 protein. The sample contains 600,000 or so distinct CDR3 sequences, roughly 30% of which appear only once. The sequencing sample was made of blood. The source of these receptors is a woman aged 80 or older in good health.

This clonotype was found many times. The chain has TRBV7-2 and TRBJ1-5; no reliable D call. V lost 4 bases, J lost 1 base, and 11 bases lay in between. The CDR3 sequence is 15 residues long. The germline CDR1 and CDR2 sequences are SGHTA and FQGNSA. The CDR3 sequence is CASSSSAGSNQPQHF. CDR3 sequence (DNA): TGTGCCAGCAGCTCATCGGCAGGCAGCAATCAGCCCCAGCATTTT.

This clonotype is a singleton in its sample. The V call is TRBV5-1, the J call TRBJ2-5; the D gene could be TRBD1 or TRBD2 (6 bases each). The CDR3 spans 13 residues. The V gene's germline CDR1 is SGHRS and CDR2 YFSETQ. Trimming took off 4 bases at V and 9 bases at J, with 16 bases between the two ends. CDR3 coding DNA: TGCGCCAGCAGCCTGGAGGAGGGGGAGGCCCAGTACTTC. The encoded protein is CASSLEEGEAQYF. Filled out from reference TRBV5-1 and TRBJ2-5, the complete variable domain reads KAGVTQTPRYLIKTRGQQVTLSCSPISGHRSVSWYQQTPGQGLQFLFEYFSETQRNKGNFPGRFSGRQFSNSRSEMNVSTLELGDSALYLCASSLEEGEAQYFGPGTRLLVL.

Comment on this clonotype: Compared with germline, one end of the junction differs, possibly owing to a read error. V and J are TRBV5-1 and TRBJ2-6; no reliable D call. Germline loops: CDR1 SGHRS, CDR2 YFSETQ. The CDR3 covers 15 residues. DNA of the CDR3: TGCGCCGGCAGCTTGGATAGTTCGGGGGCCAACGTCCTGACTTTC. The encoded protein is CAGSLDSSGANVLTF.

The chain is built from TRBV19 and TRBJ2-1; unclear D gene. The CDR3 consists of 13 residues. Germline V gene data show CDR1 as LNHDA and CDR2 as SQIVND (reference sequence). Trimming took 6 bases from V and 10 from J, leaving 16 bases between them. Here the CDR3 reads CASSDPPVGEQFF. The CDR3 DNA reads TGTGCCAGTAGCGATCCTCCAGTGGGAGAGCAGTTCTTC.

Comments on this clonotype: A much larger clone is a single base away; this may be a read error. This chain joins TRBV10-3 and TRBJ2-3; D might be TRBD1 or TRBD2, each matching 6 bases. CDR1 and CDR2 from the germline V gene are ENHRY and SYGVKD. The CDR3 sequence is 13 residues long. Trimming left V 8 bases short and J 5 bases short, with 14 bases between. The CDR3, as DNA: TGTGCCATCGCAGGAGGGGACAAAGATACGCAGTATTTT. It specifies CAIAGGDKDTQYF.

Of note for this clonotype: This may be a read error, as it is one base from a much larger clone. The rearrangement uses TRBV24-1 and TRBJ2-7; D may correspond to TRBD1 or TRBD2 (5 bases each). The CDR3 extends over 15 amino acids. Per the germline V gene, CDR1 is KGHDR and CDR2 is SFDVKD. The CDR3 reads CATSDLRGTSHEQYF. The CDR3 nucleotides are TGTGCCACCAGTGATTTGAGAGGGACCTCCCACGAGCAGTACTTC.

The genes are TRBV9 and TRBJ2-1, with 10 bases that match TRBD2. This CDR3 comprises 16 residues. CDR1 is SGDLS and CDR2 is YYNGEE in the germline V gene. J gave up 13 bases and V 4 bases, and 17 bases lay outside the gene matches. The CDR3 sequence: CASSTLAGETSETQFF. CDR3 DNA sequence: TGTGCCAGCAGCACCCTAGCGGGGGAAACCTCAGAGACCCAGTTCTTC.

This clonotype showed up many times. The rearrangement uses TRBV5-1 and TRBJ2-1; D is perhaps TRBD1 or TRBD2 (6 bases each). There are 13 residues in the CDR3. Deletions cut 0 bases from V and 10 bases from J, with 11 bases between. Germline V CDR1 and CDR2: SGHRS, YFSETQ. CDR3 residues: CASSLGGGLEQFF. The DNA of the CDR3 is TGCGCCAGCAGCTTGGGTGGGGGGCTGGAGCAGTTCTTC.

In this sample, this clonotype turned up many times. The chain carries TRBV7-9 and TRBJ2-4, with 7 bases identical to TRBD2. The CDR3 totals 15 residues. J lost 4 bases, V lost 0 bases, and 3 bases had no gene match. CDR1 is SEHNR and CDR2 is FQNEAQ in the germline V gene (reference sequence). The CDR3 region has the DNA TGTGCCAGCAGCTTAGCCGGAGCGGGAAAAAACATTCAGTACTTC. It is translated as CASSLAGAGKNIQYF.

The chain recombines TRBV5-6 with TRBJ1-5; TRBD1 matches 11 bases. The CDR3 totals 15 residues. V dropped 3 bases and J dropped 6; count of bases not matched to a gene: 5. The germline V gene encodes CDR1 SGHDT and CDR2 YYEEEE. CDR3 protein: CASSYGDRGVQPQHF. CDR3 nucleotide sequence: TGTGCCAGCAGCTATGGGGACAGGGGGGTTCAGCCCCAGCATTTT. The whole variable domain, remainder taken from reference TRBV5-6 and TRBJ1-5, is DAGVTQSPTHLIKTRGQQVTLRCSPKSGHDTVSWYQQALGQGPQFIFQYYEEEERQRGNFPDRFSGHQFPNYSSELNVNALLLGDSALYLCASSYGDRGVQPQHFGDGTRLSIL.

This clonotype has a handful of counts. This may stem from a read error, because a much larger clone lies one nucleotide away. This sequence joins TRBV20-1 and TRBJ2-5, with D tentatively TRBD2 (6 bases). The J call could be wrong; TRBJ2-1 is a better fit for the DNA end. Germline CDR1 DFQATT, CDR2 SNEGSKA (reference sequence). The length of the CDR3 is 14 residues. The CDR3 is CSAPTTSLQETQFF. CDR3 DNA sequence: TGCAGTGCGCCCACCACTAGCTTGCAAGAGACCCAGTTCTTC.

This clonotype was detected many times. The rearrangement joins TRBV7-9 to TRBJ1-6; the D gene is possibly TRBD1 (6 bases). The germline CDR1 and CDR2 sequences are SEHNR and FQNEAQ (reference sequence). Trimming removed 5 bases from V and 7 bases from J, with 15 bases in between. The CDR3 runs to 15 residues. The CDR3 nucleotides read TGTGCCAGCAGCGCACAGGACAGATCCAATTCACCCCTCCACTTT. Translated: CASSAQDRSNSPLHF.

This clonotype was detected many times. V usage is TRBV7-2 and J usage is TRBJ2-1; maybe TRBD2 (7 bases). Per the germline V gene, CDR1 is SGHTA and CDR2 is FQGNSA. The ends were cut back, 0 bases at V and 3 bases at J, with 9 bases in the middle. CDR3 size: 15 residues. CDR3 DNA: TGTGCCAGCAGCTTAGCCGGGGGGCGCTACAATGAGCAGTTCTTC. Translation: CASSLAGGRYNEQFF.

A word on this clonotype: A much larger clone is a single base away; this may be a read error. The chain couples TRBV5-4 to TRBJ2-6; perhaps TRBD1 as D (5 bases). This CDR3 is 15 amino acids long. Germline CDR1 reads SGHNT; CDR2 reads YYREEE (reference sequence). CDR3 bases: TGTGCCAGCAGCCGGCGAAGCTCTGGGGCCAACGTCCGGACTTTC. Translating it yields CASSRRSSGANVRTF.